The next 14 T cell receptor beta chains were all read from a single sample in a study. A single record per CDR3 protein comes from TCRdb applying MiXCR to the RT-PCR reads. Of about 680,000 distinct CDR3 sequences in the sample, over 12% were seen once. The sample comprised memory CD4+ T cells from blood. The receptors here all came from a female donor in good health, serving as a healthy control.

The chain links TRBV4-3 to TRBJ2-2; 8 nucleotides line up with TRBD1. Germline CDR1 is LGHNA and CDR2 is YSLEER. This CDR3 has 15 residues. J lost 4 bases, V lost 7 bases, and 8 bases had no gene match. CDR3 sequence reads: CASTQGALGTGELFF. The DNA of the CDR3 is TGCGCCAGCACCCAGGGGGCGTTGGGCACCGGGGAGCTGTTTTTT.

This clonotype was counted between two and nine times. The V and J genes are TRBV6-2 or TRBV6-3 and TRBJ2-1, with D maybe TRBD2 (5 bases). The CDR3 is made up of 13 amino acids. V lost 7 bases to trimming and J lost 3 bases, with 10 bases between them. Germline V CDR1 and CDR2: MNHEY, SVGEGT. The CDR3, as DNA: TGTGCCAGCAATCCCGGACTCTACAATGAGCAGTTCTTC. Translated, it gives CASNPGLYNEQFF.

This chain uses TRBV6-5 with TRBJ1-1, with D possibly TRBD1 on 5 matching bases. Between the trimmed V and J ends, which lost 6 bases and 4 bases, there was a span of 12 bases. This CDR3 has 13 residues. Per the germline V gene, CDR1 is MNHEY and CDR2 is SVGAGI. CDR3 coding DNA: TGTGCCAGCAGAGGGGAACGGGGCACTGAAGCTTTCTTT. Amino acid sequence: CASRGERGTEAFF.

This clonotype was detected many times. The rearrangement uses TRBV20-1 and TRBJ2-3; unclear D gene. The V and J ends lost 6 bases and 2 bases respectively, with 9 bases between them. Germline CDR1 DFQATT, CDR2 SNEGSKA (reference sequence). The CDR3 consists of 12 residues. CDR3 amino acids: CSAPPPTDTQYF. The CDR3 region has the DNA TGCAGTGCACCCCCCCCCACAGATACGCAGTATTTT.

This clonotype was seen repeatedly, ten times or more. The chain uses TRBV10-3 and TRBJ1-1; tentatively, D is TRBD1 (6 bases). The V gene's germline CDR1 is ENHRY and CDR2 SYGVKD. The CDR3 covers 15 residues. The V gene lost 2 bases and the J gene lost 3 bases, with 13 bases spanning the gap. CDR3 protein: CAISEGGAGYTEAFF. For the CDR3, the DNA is TGTGCCATCAGTGAGGGGGGGGCAGGGTACACTGAAGCTTTCTTT.

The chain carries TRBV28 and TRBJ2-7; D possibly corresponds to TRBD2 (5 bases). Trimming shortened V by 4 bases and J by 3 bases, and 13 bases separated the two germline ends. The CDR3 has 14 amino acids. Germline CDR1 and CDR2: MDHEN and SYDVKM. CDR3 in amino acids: CASSSQRNIYEQYF. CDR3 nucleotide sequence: TGTGCCAGCAGTTCCCAGCGGAATATCTACGAGCAGTACTTC.

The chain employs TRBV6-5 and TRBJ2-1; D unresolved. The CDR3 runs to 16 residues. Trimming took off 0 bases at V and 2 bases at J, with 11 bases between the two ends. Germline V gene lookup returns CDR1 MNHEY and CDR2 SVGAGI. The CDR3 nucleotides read TGTGCCAGCAGTTACTCGAACGACAATACCTACAATGAGCAGTTCTTC. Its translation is CASSYSNDNTYNEQFF.

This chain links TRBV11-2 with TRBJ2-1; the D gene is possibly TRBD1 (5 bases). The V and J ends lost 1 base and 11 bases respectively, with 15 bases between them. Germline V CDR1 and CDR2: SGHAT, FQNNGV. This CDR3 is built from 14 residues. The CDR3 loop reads CASSLAGLDVKQFF. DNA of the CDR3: TGTGCCAGCAGCTTAGCAGGGCTAGATGTTAAGCAGTTCTTC.

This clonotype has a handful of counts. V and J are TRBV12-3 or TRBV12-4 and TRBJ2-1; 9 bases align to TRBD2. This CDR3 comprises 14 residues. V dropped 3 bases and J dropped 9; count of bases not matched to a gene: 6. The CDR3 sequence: CASSLAGGSIEQFF. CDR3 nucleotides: TGTGCCAGCAGTTTGGCGGGAGGGTCTATTGAGCAGTTCTTC.

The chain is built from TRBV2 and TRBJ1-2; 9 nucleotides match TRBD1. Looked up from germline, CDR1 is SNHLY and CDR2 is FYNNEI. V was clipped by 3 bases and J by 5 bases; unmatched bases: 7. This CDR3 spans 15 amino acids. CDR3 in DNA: TGTGCCAGCAGTGAGCGGGACAGGGAAGGATATGGCTACACCTTC. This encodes CASSERDREGYGYTF.

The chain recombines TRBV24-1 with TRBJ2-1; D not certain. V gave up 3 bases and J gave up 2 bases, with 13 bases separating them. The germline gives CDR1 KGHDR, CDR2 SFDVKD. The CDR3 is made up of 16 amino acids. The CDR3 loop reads CATSDTGSNTYNEQFF. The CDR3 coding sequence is TGTGCCACCAGTGATACCGGGTCAAACACCTACAATGAGCAGTTCTTC.

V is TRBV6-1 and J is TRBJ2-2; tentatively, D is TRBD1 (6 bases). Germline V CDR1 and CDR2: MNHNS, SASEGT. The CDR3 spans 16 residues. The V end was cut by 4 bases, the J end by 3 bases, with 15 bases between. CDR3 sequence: CASSAQPGTYTGELFF. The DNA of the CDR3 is TGTGCCAGCAGTGCCCAACCCGGGACATACACCGGGGAGCTGTTTTTT.

The CDR3 sequence is CAISESTSTDTQYF. The CDR3 DNA follows: TGTGCCATCAGTGAGTCGACAAGCACAGATACGCAGTATTTT. This chain links TRBV10-3 with TRBJ2-3; no firm D call. There are 14 residues in the CDR3. Per germline, CDR1 ENHRY and CDR2 SYGVKD. Deletions cut 0 bases from V and 0 bases from J, with 4 bases between.

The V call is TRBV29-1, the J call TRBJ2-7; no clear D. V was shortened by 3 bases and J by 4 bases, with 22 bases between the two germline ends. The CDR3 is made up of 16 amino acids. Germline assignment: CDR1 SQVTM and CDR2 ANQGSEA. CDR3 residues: CSVEKGSWGLGYEQYF. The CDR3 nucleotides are TGCAGCGTTGAGAAGGGCAGTTGGGGATTAGGGTACGAGCAGTACTTC.